What follows is one TCR beta chain and its context. This sample includes further DNA sequences coding for the same CDR3. The source of the sample is a study of multiple sclerosis patients with progressive multifocal leukoencephalopathy. Time point indicated: time of PML onset. V was cut by 9 bases and J by 0 bases, with 9 bases left in between. The CDR3 spans 14 residues. Germline V lookup: CDR1 LNHDA, CDR2 SQIVND (reference sequence). Sequencing was performed with immunoSEQ multiplex PCR; in TCRdb, only in-frame clones are kept and a portion is missing. There are 30,000 or so clones in the sample; over 80% occur only once, and approximately 6% lies in the top ten.

The starting material was PBMCs, obtained from a patient treated with natalizumab. The chain carries TRBV19 and TRBJ1-6, with D unresolved. The origin of this receptor is a woman aged 40 to 50 with progressive multifocal leukoencephalopathy. Here the CDR3 DNA reads TGTGCCAGCCGATTTAGCTCCTATAATTCACCCCTCCACTTT. Translated, it gives CASRFSSYNSPLHF.